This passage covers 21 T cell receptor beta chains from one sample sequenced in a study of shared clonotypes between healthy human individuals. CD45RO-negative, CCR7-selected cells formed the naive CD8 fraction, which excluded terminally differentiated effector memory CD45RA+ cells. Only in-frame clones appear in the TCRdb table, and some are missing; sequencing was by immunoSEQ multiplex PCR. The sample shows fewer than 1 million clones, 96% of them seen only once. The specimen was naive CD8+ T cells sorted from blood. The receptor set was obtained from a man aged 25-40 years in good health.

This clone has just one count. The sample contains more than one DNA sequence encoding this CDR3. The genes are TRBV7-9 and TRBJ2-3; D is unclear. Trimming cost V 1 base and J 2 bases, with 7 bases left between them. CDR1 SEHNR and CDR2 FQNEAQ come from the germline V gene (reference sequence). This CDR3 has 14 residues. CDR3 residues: CASSLVLPTDTQYF. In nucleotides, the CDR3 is TGTGCCAGCAGCTTAGTTCTCCCCACAGATACGCAGTATTTT. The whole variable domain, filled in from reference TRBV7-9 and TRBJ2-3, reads DTGVSQNPRHKITKRGQNVTFRCDPISEHNRLYWYRQTLGQGPEFLTYFQNEAQLEKSRLLSDRFSAERPKGSFSTLEIQRTEQGDSAMYLCASSLVLPTDTQYFGPGTRLTVL.

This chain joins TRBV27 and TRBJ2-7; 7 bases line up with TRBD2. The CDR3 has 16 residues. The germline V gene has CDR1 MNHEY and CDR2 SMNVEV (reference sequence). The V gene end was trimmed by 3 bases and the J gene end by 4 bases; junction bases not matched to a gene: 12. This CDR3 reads CASSFFSRPSGYEQYF. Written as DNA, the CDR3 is TGTGCCAGCAGTTTTTTCAGTAGGCCTAGCGGTTACGAGCAGTACTTC.

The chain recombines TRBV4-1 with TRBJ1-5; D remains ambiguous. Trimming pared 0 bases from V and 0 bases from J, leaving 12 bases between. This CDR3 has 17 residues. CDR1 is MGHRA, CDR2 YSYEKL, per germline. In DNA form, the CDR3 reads TGCGCCAGCAGCCAAGATCTAAGGACGGATAGCAATCAGCCCCAGCATTTT. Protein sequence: CASSQDLRTDSNQPQHF.

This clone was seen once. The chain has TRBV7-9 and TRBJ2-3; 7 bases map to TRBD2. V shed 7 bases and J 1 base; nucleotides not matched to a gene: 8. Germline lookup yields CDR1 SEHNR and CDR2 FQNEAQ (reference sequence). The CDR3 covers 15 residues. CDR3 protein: CASIDAGEGTDTQYF. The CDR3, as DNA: TGTGCCAGCATCGATGCGGGAGAAGGCACAGATACGCAGTATTTT.

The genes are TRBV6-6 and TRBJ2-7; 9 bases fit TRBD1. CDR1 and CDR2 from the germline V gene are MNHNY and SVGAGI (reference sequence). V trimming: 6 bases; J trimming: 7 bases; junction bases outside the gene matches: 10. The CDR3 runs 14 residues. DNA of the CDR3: TGTGCCAGCAGAACGGGACAGGGTCTACGGGAGCAGTACTTC. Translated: CASRTGQGLREQYF.

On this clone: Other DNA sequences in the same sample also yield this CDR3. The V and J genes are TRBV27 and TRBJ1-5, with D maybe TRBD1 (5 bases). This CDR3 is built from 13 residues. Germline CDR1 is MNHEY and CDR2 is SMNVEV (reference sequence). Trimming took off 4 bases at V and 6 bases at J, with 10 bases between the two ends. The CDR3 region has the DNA TGTGCCAGCAGTTCAGACAGAGGTCAGCCCCAGCATTTT. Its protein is CASSSDRGQPQHF.

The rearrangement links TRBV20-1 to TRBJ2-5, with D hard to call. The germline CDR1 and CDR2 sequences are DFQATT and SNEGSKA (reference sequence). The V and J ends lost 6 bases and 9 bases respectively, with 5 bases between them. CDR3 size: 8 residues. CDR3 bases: TGCAGTGCCTCGGCCCAGTACTTC. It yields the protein CSASAQYF.

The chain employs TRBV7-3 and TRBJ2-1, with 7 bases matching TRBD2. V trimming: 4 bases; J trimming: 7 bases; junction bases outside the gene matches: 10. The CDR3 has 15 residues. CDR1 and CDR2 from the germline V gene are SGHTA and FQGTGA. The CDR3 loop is CASSSLAGVRNEQFF. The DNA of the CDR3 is TGTGCCAGCAGCTCCCTTGCGGGAGTTCGTAATGAGCAGTTCTTC.

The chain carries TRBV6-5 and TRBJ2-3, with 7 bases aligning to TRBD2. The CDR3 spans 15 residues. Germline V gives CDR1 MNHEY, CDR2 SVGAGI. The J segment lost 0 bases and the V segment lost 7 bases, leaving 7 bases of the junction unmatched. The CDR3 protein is CASKLLASSTDTQYF. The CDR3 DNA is TGTGCCAGCAAGCTACTAGCGAGCAGCACAGATACGCAGTATTTT.

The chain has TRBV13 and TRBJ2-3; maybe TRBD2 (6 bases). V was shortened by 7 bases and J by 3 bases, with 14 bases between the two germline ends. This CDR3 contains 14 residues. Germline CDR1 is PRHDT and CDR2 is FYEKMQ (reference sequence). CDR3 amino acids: CASTEGGVTDTQYF. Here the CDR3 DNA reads TGTGCCAGCACCGAGGGCGGGGTTACAGATACGCAGTATTTT.

The DNA of the CDR3 is TGTGCCAGTAGAAAAACTCCGACAGAGAACTACGAGCAGTACTTC. It translates to CASRKTPTENYEQYF. This sequence joins TRBV19 and TRBJ2-7, with D possibly matching TRBD1 (5 bases). Per germline, CDR1 LNHDA and CDR2 SQIVND (reference sequence). The germline V and J ends were trimmed by 6 bases and 3 bases, with 18 bases remaining between them. The CDR3 consists of 15 residues.

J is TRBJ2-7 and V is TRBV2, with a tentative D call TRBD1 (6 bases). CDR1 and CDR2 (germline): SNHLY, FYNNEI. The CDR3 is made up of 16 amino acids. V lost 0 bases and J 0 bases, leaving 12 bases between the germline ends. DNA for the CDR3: TGTGCCAGCAGTGAAGCGGGGCCGGACAGCTCCTACGAGCAGTACTTC. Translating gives CASSEAGPDSSYEQYF.

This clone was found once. The CDR3 region is CASRPGGDYTGELFF. The CDR3 coding sequence is TGTGCCAGCAGACCAGGGGGCGACTACACCGGGGAGCTGTTTTTT. The chain is built from TRBV27 and TRBJ2-2, with 8 bases identical to TRBD1. The length of the CDR3 is 15 residues. Germline lookup yields CDR1 MNHEY and CDR2 SMNVEV (reference sequence). The junction had 6 bases not matched to a gene; V was cut back by 6 bases and J by 3 bases.

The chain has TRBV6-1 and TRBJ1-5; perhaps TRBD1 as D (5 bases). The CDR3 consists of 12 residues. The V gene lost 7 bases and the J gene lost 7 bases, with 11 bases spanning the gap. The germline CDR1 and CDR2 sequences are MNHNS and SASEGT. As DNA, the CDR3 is TGTGCCAGCAAGCAGGGTGGACAGCCCCAGCATTTT. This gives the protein CASKQGGQPQHF.

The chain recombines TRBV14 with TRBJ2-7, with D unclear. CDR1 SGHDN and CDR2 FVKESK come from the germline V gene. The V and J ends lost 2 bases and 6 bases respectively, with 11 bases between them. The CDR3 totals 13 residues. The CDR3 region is CASSQYGAGEQYF. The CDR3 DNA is TGTGCCAGCAGCCAATATGGCGCTGGCGAGCAGTACTTC.

Here the CDR3 reads CASTPGALAGVTDTQYF. The CDR3 bases are TGTGCCAGCACTCCAGGGGCGCTAGCGGGAGTCACAGATACGCAGTATTTT. The chain combines TRBV28 with TRBJ2-3, with 10 positions matching TRBD2. Germline assignment: CDR1 MDHEN and CDR2 SYDVKM. The CDR3 totals 17 residues. V dropped 7 bases and J dropped 2; count of bases not matched to a gene: 12.

The CDR3 bases are TGCGCCAGCAGCAGCTGGACTAGCGGGAGTAGGGCCGGGGAGCTGTTTTTT. This encodes CASSSWTSGSRAGELFF. This chain connects TRBV5-1 to TRBJ2-2, with 13 nucleotides matching TRBD2. The CDR3 totals 17 residues. Germline V lookup: CDR1 SGHRS, CDR2 YFSETQ. The ends lost 4 bases at V and 6 bases at J; junction bases unmatched: 9.

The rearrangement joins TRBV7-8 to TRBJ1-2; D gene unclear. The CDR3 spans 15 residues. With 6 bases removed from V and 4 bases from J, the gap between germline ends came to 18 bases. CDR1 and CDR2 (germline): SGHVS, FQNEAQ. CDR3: CASRPDETIIYGYTF. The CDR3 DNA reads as TGTGCCAGCAGACCTGACGAAACAATAATCTATGGCTACACCTTC.

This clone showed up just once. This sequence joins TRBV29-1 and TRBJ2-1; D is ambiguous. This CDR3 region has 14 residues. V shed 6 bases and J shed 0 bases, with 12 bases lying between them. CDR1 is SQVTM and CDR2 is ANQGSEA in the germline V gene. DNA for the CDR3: TGCAGCGTCCCAAGAGAGAGCTCCTACAATGAGCAGTTCTTC. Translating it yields CSVPRESSYNEQFF.

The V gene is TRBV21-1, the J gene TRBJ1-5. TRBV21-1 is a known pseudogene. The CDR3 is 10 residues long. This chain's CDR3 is CASSKAPIHF. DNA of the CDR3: TGTGCCAGCAGCAAAGCGCCTATCCATTTT.

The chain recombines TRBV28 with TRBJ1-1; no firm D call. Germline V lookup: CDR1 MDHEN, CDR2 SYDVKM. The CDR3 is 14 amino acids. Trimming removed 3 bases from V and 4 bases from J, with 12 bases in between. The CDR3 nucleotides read TGTGCCAGCAGTTTGATTGGGGATGGCACTGAAGCTTTCTTT. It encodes CASSLIGDGTEAFF.